Shown below are 8 T cell receptor beta chains from a single sample sequenced in a study of T cell responses to AZD1222 COVID-19 vaccine. The protocol was immunoSEQ multiplex PCR, while the TCRdb copy is restricted to in-frame clones and leaves out a portion. Of over 100,000 clones listed, approximately 88% were seen once; the top ten hold less than 4.5%. The material sequenced was peripheral blood, taken on day 0 of AZD1222 vaccination. These receptors all come from an adult in good health.

The genes are TRBV2 and TRBJ2-7, with D perhaps TRBD2 (6 bases). The CDR3 is 11 amino acids. V lost 6 bases and J lost 5, with 8 bases in between. Germline loops: CDR1 SNHLY, CDR2 FYNNEI. As DNA, the CDR3 is TGTGCCAGCAGGGGAGGCAACGAGCAGTACTTC. It translates to CASRGGNEQYF.

This chain uses TRBV7-9 with TRBJ2-3, with D uncertain. The germline gives CDR1 SEHNR, CDR2 FQNEAQ (reference sequence). This CDR3 contains 15 residues. V lost 7 bases to trimming and J lost 0 bases, with 14 bases between them. CDR3 amino acids: CASTPGAVSTDTQYF. As DNA, the CDR3 is TGTGCCAGCACCCCCGGTGCAGTCAGCACAGATACGCAGTATTTT.

With regard to this clone: A read error may account for a junction end that differs from germline. The DNA for the CDR3 is TGTGCTAGCAGCGCGACCATCACAGGGGTTCAGAACACTGAAGCTTTCTTT. Translated, it gives CASSATITGVQNTEAFF. The chain combines TRBV5-6 with TRBJ1-1, with TRBD1 identical over 7 bases. This CDR3 spans 17 amino acids. Germline-derived CDR1 and CDR2 are SGHDT and YYEEEE.

CDR3 loop: CASSVRDRPGYTF. The CDR3 DNA sequence: TGTGCCAGCAGCGTCCGGGACAGGCCTGGCTACACCTTC. The chain carries TRBV5-5 and TRBJ1-2; TRBD1 matches 8 bases. V lost 4 bases, J lost 7 bases, and 6 bases stayed unmatched. Germline V gives CDR1 SGHKS, CDR2 YYEKEE (reference sequence). CDR3 length: 13 amino acids.

V usage is TRBV6-2 or TRBV6-3 and J usage is TRBJ2-4; TRBD1 or TRBD2 may be the D gene (6 bases each). The V end lost 5 bases, the J end lost 10 bases, and 9 bases lay between the germline ends. Germline CDR1 and CDR2: MNHEY and SVGEGT. The length of the CDR3 is 11 residues. The DNA of the CDR3 is TGTGCCAGCAGTGCGGGACAAATTCAGTACTTC. Its translation is CASSAGQIQYF.

The rearrangement links TRBV5-1 to TRBJ1-1, with D uncertain. CDR1 and CDR2 (germline): SGHRS, YFSETQ. The CDR3 length is 14 residues. The ends were cut back, 0 bases at V and 0 bases at J, with 6 bases in the middle. The CDR3 DNA reads as TGCGCCAGCAGCTTGGCCTCTCTGAACACTGAAGCTTTCTTT. This sequence encodes CASSLASLNTEAFF.

V and J are TRBV19 and TRBJ2-4; 7 bases match TRBD2. Trimming cost V 4 bases and J 6 bases; bases outside gene matches: 3. Germline lookup yields CDR1 LNHDA and CDR2 SQIVND (reference sequence). The CDR3 contains 13 residues. The DNA of the CDR3 is TGTGCCAGTAGTAACCCGGGGGGAAACATTCAGTACTTC. Translation: CASSNPGGNIQYF. The whole variable domain, filled in from reference TRBV19 and TRBJ2-4, reads DGGITQSPKYLFRKEGQNVTLSCEQNLNHDAMYWYRQDPGQGLRLIYYSQIVNDFQKGDIAEGYSVSREKKESFPLTVTSAQKNPTAFYLCASSNPGGNIQYFGAGTRLSVL.

CDR3 coding DNA: TGTGCCAGCAGCTTAGATGGCGCGAGCTCCTATAATTCACCCCTCCACTTT. Residues: CASSLDGASSYNSPLHF. The chain carries TRBV11-2 and TRBJ1-6; no clear D. The CDR3 runs to 17 residues. Deletions cut 0 bases from V and 0 bases from J, with 9 bases between. Germline V gene lookup returns CDR1 SGHAT and CDR2 FQNNGV.